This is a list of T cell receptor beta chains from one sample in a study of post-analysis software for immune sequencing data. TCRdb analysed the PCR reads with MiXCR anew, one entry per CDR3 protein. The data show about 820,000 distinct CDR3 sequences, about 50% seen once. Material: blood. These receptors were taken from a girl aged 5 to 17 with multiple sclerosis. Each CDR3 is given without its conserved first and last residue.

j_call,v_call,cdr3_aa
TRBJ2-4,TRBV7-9,ASSISGSGPIQY
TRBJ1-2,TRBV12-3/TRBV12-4,ASRREGYGYT
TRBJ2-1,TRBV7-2,ASSLVGGGPGSYNEQF
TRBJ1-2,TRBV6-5,ASSYSTSGPRGYT
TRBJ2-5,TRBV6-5,ASSRTSGINYNEQY
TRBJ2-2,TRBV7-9,ASSPAHGNTGELF
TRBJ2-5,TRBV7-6,ASSLVGGGALETQY
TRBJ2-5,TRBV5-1,ASSLQGKETQY
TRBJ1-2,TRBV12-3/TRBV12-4,ASSFSSGWGYT
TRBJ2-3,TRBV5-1,ASSLADGGRDTQY
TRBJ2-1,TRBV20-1,SARSGPNEQF
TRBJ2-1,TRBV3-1,ASSQVGVGRPRNNEQF
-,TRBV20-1,SAIPGGGNIQY
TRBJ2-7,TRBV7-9,ACSLWTQDGSYEQY
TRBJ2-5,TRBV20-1,SARGSVETQY
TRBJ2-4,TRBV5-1,ASSLAAGSVIKNIQY
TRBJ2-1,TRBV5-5,ASSPDPGRAQTGEQF
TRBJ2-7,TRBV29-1,SVDIGGLAGGTYEQY
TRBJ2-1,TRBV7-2,ASSLAGSGAYNEQF
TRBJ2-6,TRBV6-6,ASSLRRSGANVLT
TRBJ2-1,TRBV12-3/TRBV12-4,ASSLWGTYNEQF
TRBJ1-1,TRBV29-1,SAVPGEAF
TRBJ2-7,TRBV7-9,ASSDTGGSYEQY
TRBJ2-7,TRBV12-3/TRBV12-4,ASSLRAGSSYEQY
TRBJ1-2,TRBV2,ATRKGDYGYT
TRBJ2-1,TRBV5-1,ASSLAWTSGAPYNEQF
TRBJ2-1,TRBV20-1,SASKGTGLQQEF
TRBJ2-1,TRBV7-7,ASSLGIASAYNEQF
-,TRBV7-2,ASSLTSGSGANEQY
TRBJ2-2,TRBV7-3,ASSKNSGGDLGAGELF
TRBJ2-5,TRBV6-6,ASSRWYGDQETQY
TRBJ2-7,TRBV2,ASRTPDRLYEQY
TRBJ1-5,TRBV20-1,SARGVAGVGNQPQH
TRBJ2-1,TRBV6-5,ASSYSSPGLALDEQF
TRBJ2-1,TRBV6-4,ASSEVGLAGGVSYNEQF
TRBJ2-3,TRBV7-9,ASSLGGTSADTQY
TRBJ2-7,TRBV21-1,ASSPRGDPPSETYEQY
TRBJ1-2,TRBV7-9,ASSLEFGTGANYGYT
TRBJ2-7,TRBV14,ASSQGSGEQY
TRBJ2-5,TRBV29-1,SGGLAKETQY
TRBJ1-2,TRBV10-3,AISESTGLILYGYT
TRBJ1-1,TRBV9,ASSARTGTEAF
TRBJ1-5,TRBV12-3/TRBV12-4,ASSKDGHNQPQH
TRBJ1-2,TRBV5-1,ASRPGQGLGYGYT
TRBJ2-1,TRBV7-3,ASSPGTGGSYNEQF
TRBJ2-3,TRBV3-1,ASSRRASGVFNADTQY
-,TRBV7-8,ASSLEVVDETQY
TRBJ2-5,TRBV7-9,ASSLFPGGRQETQY
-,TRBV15,ATSRVGRGVEQY
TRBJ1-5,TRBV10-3,AISDSPGTNQPQH
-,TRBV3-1,ASGGREQY
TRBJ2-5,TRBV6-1,ASSPKALGGRGQETQY
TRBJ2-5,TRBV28,ASRPWTGEQETQY
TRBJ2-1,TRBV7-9,ASRPTSGRLSEQF
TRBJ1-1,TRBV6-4,ASSTDGSTEAF